This T cell receptor (beta chain) was captured in a study of T cell responses to AZD1222 COVID-19 vaccine. Study findings and constraints: Vaccine-associated CD4 TCRs spanned spike, dominant at 160-218 and 743-854. Only after the peak T cell response were repertoires sampled. Donors were largely white British and mainly female; clonal diversity was possibly underestimated.

Doses given second, at about 4 or about 12 weeks, were pooled. A remark on this clone: No antigen is known for it.

V lost 0 bases and J 8 bases, leaving 13 bases between the germline ends. This CDR3 region has 14 residues. CDR1 and CDR2 from the germline V gene are LGHDT and YNNKEL (reference sequence). The assay was immunoSEQ multiplex PCR, and TCRdb's table has in-frame clones only and misses some. This table holds fewer than 140,000 clones, roughly 88% found once. Sequencing was performed on peripheral blood, taken 28 days after the second AZD1222 dose. This chain links TRBV3-1 (or the pseudogene TRBV3-2) with TRBJ1-2, with D unresolved. The sequence derives from an adult who received the AZD1222 COVID-19 vaccine. The CDR3 DNA is TGTGCCAGCAGCCAAGATTTGAACAGAGAGGGCTACACCTTC. The encoded protein is CASSQDLNREGYTF.